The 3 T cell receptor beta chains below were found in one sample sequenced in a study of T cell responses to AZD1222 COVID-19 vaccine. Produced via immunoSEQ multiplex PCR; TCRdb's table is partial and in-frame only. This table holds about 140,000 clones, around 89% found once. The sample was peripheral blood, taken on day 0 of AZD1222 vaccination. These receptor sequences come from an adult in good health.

This CDR3 is CASSPQGWQETQYF. In nucleotides, the CDR3 is TGCGCCAGCAGCCCCCAGGGGTGGCAAGAGACCCAGTACTTC. The chain employs TRBV5-1 and TRBJ2-5, with D possibly being TRBD1 (6 bases). V was shortened by 4 bases and J by 2 bases, with 12 bases between the two germline ends. The germline V gene encodes CDR1 SGHRS and CDR2 YFSETQ. The CDR3 consists of 14 residues.

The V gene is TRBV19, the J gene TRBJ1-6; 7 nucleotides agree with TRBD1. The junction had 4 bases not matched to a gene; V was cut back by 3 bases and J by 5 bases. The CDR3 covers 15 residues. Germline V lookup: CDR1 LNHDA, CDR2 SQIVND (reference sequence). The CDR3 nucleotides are TGTGCCAGTAGTATCCGGACAGGAAATAATTCACCCCTCCACTTT. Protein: CASSIRTGNNSPLHF. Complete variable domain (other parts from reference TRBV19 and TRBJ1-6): DGGITQSPKYLFRKEGQNVTLSCEQNLNHDAMYWYRQDPGQGLRLIYYSQIVNDFQKGDIAEGYSVSREKKESFPLTVTSAQKNPTAFYLCASSIRTGNNSPLHFGNGTRLTVT.

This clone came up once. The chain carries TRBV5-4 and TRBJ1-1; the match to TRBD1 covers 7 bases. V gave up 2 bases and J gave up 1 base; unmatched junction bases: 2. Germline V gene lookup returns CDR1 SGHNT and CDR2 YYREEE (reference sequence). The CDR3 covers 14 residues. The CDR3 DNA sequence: TGTGCCAGCAGCTTCGGGACAGAGAACACTGAAGCTTTCTTT. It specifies CASSFGTENTEAFF.